Detailed here is one T cell receptor (beta chain). This record comes from a study of response to subunit inactivated influenza vaccine. Trimming stripped 8 bases from V and 4 bases from J, with 17 bases between. The CDR3 has 15 amino acids. CDR1 is LGHNA and CDR2 is YSLEER in the germline V gene. MiXCR was run by TCRdb on the RT-PCR reads, yielding one entry per CDR3 protein. The table shows some 570,000 distinct CDR3 sequences, with approximately 11% occurring only once. In addition, the sample was reused for a study of T cells expressing NK-cell markers. Turning to that study: TCR beta cDNA was made by 5'RACE template switching with UMIs. Sorted CD3+CD56+NKG2C+, CD3+CD56+NKG2C- and CD3+CD56-NKG2C+ T cells supplied TCR beta repertoires. Most of the eight sequenced donors were classified as HCMV-seropositive, and one was classified as seronegative. The study left the HCMV specificity of expanded NKG2C+ T cell clones unresolved.

The specimen was PBMCs from blood, collected on the day of vaccination. The chain recombines TRBV4-3 with TRBJ2-2, with a weak D call TRBD1 (6 bases). The TCR comes from a man aged 50 or older who received an inactivated influenza vaccine. The CDR3 region is CASGFKGGPTGELFF. The DNA for the CDR3 is TGCGCCAGCGGCTTCAAAGGGGGTCCCACCGGGGAGCTGTTTTTT.